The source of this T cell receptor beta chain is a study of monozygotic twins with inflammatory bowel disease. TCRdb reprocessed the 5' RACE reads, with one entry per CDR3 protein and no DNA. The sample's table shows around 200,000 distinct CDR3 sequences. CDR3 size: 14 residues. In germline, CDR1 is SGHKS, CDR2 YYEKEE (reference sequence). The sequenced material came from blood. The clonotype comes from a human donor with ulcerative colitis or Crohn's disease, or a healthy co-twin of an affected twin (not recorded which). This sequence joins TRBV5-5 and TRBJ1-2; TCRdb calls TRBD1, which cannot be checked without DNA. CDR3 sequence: CASSTGQGGYGYTF.